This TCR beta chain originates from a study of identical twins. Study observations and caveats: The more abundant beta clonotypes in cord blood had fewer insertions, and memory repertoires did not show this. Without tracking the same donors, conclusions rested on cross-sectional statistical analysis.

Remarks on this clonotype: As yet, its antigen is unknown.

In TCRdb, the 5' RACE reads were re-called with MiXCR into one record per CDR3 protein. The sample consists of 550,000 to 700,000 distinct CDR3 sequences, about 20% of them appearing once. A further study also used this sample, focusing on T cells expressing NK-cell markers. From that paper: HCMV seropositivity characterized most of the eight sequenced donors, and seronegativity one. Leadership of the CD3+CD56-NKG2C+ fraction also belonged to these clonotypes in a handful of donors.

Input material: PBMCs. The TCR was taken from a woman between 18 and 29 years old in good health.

This CDR3 is CASSPDAYYGYTF. CDR3 nucleotides: TGTGCCAGCAGCCCCGACGCCTACTATGGCTACACCTTC. The chain uses TRBV7-8 and TRBJ1-2, with no clear D. In germline, CDR1 is SGHVS, CDR2 FQNEAQ. V lost 5 bases and J lost 3, with 10 bases in between. The CDR3 runs to 13 residues.